This record concerns one TCR beta chain sequence. The antigen this receptor binds is unknown. Base-call qualities are not available, and no considerably larger clone is one nucleotide away. The library was produced with the immunoSEQ multiplex PCR assay. The multiplex PCR relied on a mix of 60 forward primers for TCR Vbeta segments and 13 reverse primers for TCR Jbeta segments. A multiplex PCR assay on genomic DNA amplified the CDR3 region of rearranged TCR beta genes. On the Illumina HiSeq System, the amplified TCR beta libraries were sequenced as 87-base-pair reads. On the authors' methods: In a later analysis, tens of millions of unique TCR beta chains were counted across the roughly 670 repertoires, and about 10 million of these chains were shared by at least two donors. To remove PCR and sequencing errors, raw reads were error-corrected and collapsed into unique sequences using a nearest-neighbor algorithm that merged closely related sequences. Alignment of CDR3 sequences to IMGT reference sequences was used to assign V, D and J gene segments. For a sequence to be retained, a match of at least six nucleotides was required to both a V gene segment and a J gene segment. A rearrangement counted as productive if the CDR3 had no stop codons and remained in frame with V and J, and every other rearrangement counted as non-productive. CDR3 was defined according to IMGT convention as the region running from the second conserved V-encoded cysteine to the conserved J-encoded phenylalanine. The earlier analysis of some 580 of the donors excluded any sequence lacking an unambiguous match to a single V gene segment. In an earlier analysis of approximately 610 of the donors, V segments were called functional above 56.7% productive rearrangements and were called segregating when the between-donor standard deviation exceeded 5%. A statistical classification framework was built to diagnose cytomegalovirus status from the catalog of TCR beta chain sequences. In a later analysis, V and J genes were assigned by comparing TCR nucleotide sequences against IMGT/GENE-DB human TR gene sequences. Using the TCRdist pipeline, a later analysis assigned CDR3 sequences along with most-parsimonious VDJ recombination scenarios. In a later analysis, every TCR beta chain was defined by the combination of its CDR3 amino acid sequence and its V-gene family, and reads without a unique V-gene family were dropped. A later analysis removed several hundred highly shared, low-generation-probability nucleotide sequences to deal with suspected cross-contamination and a sequencing artifact. For each public chain, a later analysis derived a clonal expansion index from normalized ranks of inferred template counts within each repertoire. In a later analysis, generation probabilities were computed with a VDJ recombination model fitted to out-of-frame rearrangements, and the resulting probabilities were checked against IGoR. In a later analysis, hypergeometric tests were used to score TCR-TCR, TCR-HLA and TCR-CMV co-occurrence, with a repertoire-size bias correction applied to TCR pairs. False discovery rates were estimated in a later analysis by permuting HLA or CMV assignments 20 times. In a later analysis, co-occurring TCRs were grouped using DBSCAN, with TCRdist sequence similarity added in when clustering inside HLA-allele-positive subsets. Repertoires with fewer than 30,000 or more than 120,000 public chains were left out of co-occurrence clustering, as were about 5 repertoires with anomalous nucleotide sharing. TCRdb retrieved this table from immuneACCESS and kept in-frame rearrangements only. Not all clones are present; in checked studies, unresolved V genes account for under half, and no reason is known for the remainder. Clonal size and the V and J genes are those of that table, whereas D and trimming came from the DNA. This sample comprises some 83,000 clones, about 77% of them detected only once. The leading ten clones occupy more than 3.5% of the sample.

The record originates from a study of cytomegalovirus exposure and HLA in healthy donors (dated by TCRdb to 2016 to 2017). Context from the whole study: An earlier analysis of some 600 of the donors reported about 300 Gb of sequence data and 117 million unique TCR beta sequences obtained from roughly 180 million T cells. In addition to the first cohort of several hundred subjects, a separate validation cohort of around 110 different subjects was used. Roughly 5 DR-DQ haplotypes were handled as single units for association and clustering, since linkage in the cohort was strong. Of the approximately 400 genotyped donors, about 80% fell in the genetic ancestry cluster associated with self-reported Caucasian donors. Genome-wide SNP genotypes for about 65% of the roughly 700 donors were used in a later genetic analysis, which treated that subset as a discovery cohort. Donor age, sex, ethnicity and CMV serostatus were compiled together with the repertoire data. Around 300 gigabases of sequencing data and approximately 85 million unique TCR sequences were included in an early release covering 500 to 750 HLA-typed donors. The study was designed to test whether signatures of past pathogen exposure could be identified by cataloging public T cell receptors. The number of typed donors differed by locus: about 629-630 for A, B, C, DRB1 and DQB1; approximately 530 for DQA1; 606 for DPA1; and 400 to 480 for DPB1. The study used immunosequencing to profile the T cell repertoires of approximately 650 subjects and linked those repertoires to cytomegalovirus serostatus. An earlier analysis of 587 of the donors applied high-throughput TCR beta sequencing to assess whether each TCR beta V gene segment acted as functional or pseudogenic. Among about 400 genotyped donors of the cohort, an average of roughly 230,000 unique TCR beta nucleotide sequences was sequenced per donor, of which roughly 17% were non-productive. HLA typing covered class I and class II loci at four-digit resolution. A later analysis re-analyzed previously published TCR beta repertoires from 550 to 700 donors and added high-resolution HLA genotyping to study TCR occurrence patterns. To predict cytomegalovirus infection status, the study brought together high-throughput TCR immunosequencing, statistical association of individual TCRs with disease status, and machine learning. In the later analysis, no new phenotypic data were used to find candidate immune exposures; instead, reliance was placed on TCR beta sequences and their occurrence across donors. Every discovery cohort repertoire had been produced on one sequencing platform.

Study-level results and caveats: In a later genetic analysis, a missense DCLRE1C variant was associated with V-gene and J-gene trimming of TCR beta chains, and the association was replicated in an independent cohort. According to a later analysis, most CMV-associated TCR beta chains appeared to be HLA-restricted, and the HLA associations seemed to be driven largely by CMV exposure. A further reported finding was that TCR beta sequences accurately predicted the HLA-A and HLA-B alleles for most subjects in the first cohort. Roughly uniform sequencing depth across donors was assumed in presence/absence analyses, although this assumption may not hold. According to a later genetic analysis, donors in an Asian-associated ancestry cluster had fewer N-insertions in productive TCRs than the roughly 660-donor mean. Because the 87-base-pair reads could not distinguish some IMGT-functional V segments, including TRBV6-2 and TRBV6-3, those segments were excluded. In vitro tests confirmed that a few of the cytomegalovirus-associated TCR beta chains recognize cytomegalovirus antigens. In an earlier analysis of around 500 of the donors, most TCR beta V segments appeared in productive rearrangements about 87% or about 30% of the time, broadly matching IMGT annotations. According to the authors, the approach could potentially be generalized to other disease states and immunological phenotypes. Linkage disequilibrium might explain the correlated functional status among segregating V segments, but an unknown experimental factor could not be excluded. Because counts were too low, roughly 17 rarely observed V segments, including chromosome 9 orphons, were left out of the earlier analysis of 587 of the donors. Immune exposure information for the cohort was limited to CMV serostatus. Because some donors lacked HLA typing at each locus, the association tests relied only on the typed subset. The sequencing pipeline was judged likely to have produced a cluster of highly shared sequence variants as a technical artifact. Across donors, most TCR sequences were observed very rarely, whereas some public TCRs were present in many individuals. A later analysis reported that several top co-occurrence clusters appeared linked to parvovirus B19, influenza, CMV and Epstein-Barr virus. The study listed 164 TCR beta chains as associated with cytomegalovirus. The classifier was reported to diagnose cytomegalovirus status with high specificity and sensitivity in both the original and validation cohorts. Compared with equally common non-associated chains, HLA-associated TCR beta chains in a later analysis were more clonally expanded and had lower generation probabilities. According to a later analysis, TCR association rates differed among HLA loci, with DRB1 alleles showing the most associated TCRs and HLA-C alleles showing the fewest. Only TCR beta chains were sequenced in this cohort, and the absence of alpha or paired-chain data limited detectable features. When HLA alleles, especially DR and DQ, strongly co-occurred, attributing TCR associations to individual alleles was difficult. A later analysis associated 17,000 or so TCR beta sequences with specific HLA alleles at a false discovery rate of 0.05.

CDR1 SGHTA and CDR2 FQGNSA were looked up in the germline V gene. V ends up 2 bases short and J 1 base short, with an unmatched junction base count of 8. The CDR3 holds 18 amino acids from the cysteine to the phenylalanine. Left in the record is the CDR3 DNA by itself, 54 bases read in frame from the first base. In total, approximately 690 healthy bone marrow donors made up the cohort. At the time of sampling, every cohort member was nominally healthy, though immune exposures that went unrecorded were likely present. The donor tested CMV seronegative, placing the donor among the 350 to 400 seronegative members of the cohort. Every donor gave a peripheral blood sample, and the peripheral blood mononuclear cells from that sample were used for TCR beta sequencing. Genomic DNA was extracted from the blood cell samples with the Qiagen DNeasy Blood Extraction Kit.

The sample was PBMCs. This TCR came from a man between 60 and 75 years old in good health and CMV-seronegative. The V and J genes are TRBV7-2 and TRBJ2-1; 10 nucleotides in the junction match TRBD2. The DNA sequence is given as TGTGCCAGCAGCTTACGGTGGGTAGCGGGGGGATCCTACAATGAGCAGTTCTTC. This yields the protein CASSLRWVAGGSYNEQFF.